A single sample gave rise to the 18 T cell receptor beta chains below, sequenced in a study of tumor and adjacent non-tumor tissue in lung cancer. Three rounds of nested PCR, following a modified ARM-PCR protocol, produced the TCRbeta library. In TCRdb, the multiplex PCR reads were re-called with MiXCR into one record per CDR3 protein. The sample includes approximately 100,000 distinct CDR3 sequences, roughly 73% of them seen just once. RNA was extracted from bulk tissue without any cell sorting. Sequencing was done on a sample of lung tumor tissue. These receptor sequences come from an older woman with non-small cell lung cancer.

A note on this clonotype: A single base separates this from a much larger clone, so it may be a read error. The chain carries TRBV6-1 and TRBJ1-6; D remains unclear. CDR3 length equals 12 residues. Germline values: CDR1 MNHNS, CDR2 SASEGT. The CDR3, as DNA: TGTGACATATACATGCTAGGTTCACCCTTCCACTTT. It codes for CDIYMLGSPFHF.

This clonotype appeared a few times. A much larger clone differs by one base, so this may be a read error. The chain joins TRBV6-1 to TRBJ2-3; D gene ambiguous. Germline V gene lookup returns CDR1 MNHNS and CDR2 SASEGT. The ends were cut back, 6 bases at V and 4 bases at J, with 14 bases in the middle. The CDR3 spans 14 residues. The CDR3 nucleotides read TGTGCCAGCAGAAGAAGAGAGAAGGCAGATACGCAGTATTTT. Its protein product is CASRRREKADTQYF.

On this clonotype itself: Given a much more abundant clone one base away, this may be a read error. The rearrangement links TRBV20-1 to TRBJ1-1; no reliable D call. The germline V gene has CDR1 DFQATT and CDR2 SNEGSKA (reference sequence). Trimming removed 5 bases at V and 7 bases at J, with 14 bases between. The CDR3 is made up of 12 amino acids. CDR3 DNA sequence: TGCAGTGCTGCCCCTCTATGTGATGAAGCTTTCTTT. It codes for CSAAPLCDEAFF.

Concerning this clonotype itself: This may be a read error: a much more frequent sequence differs by one nucleotide. The chain carries TRBV6-2 or TRBV6-3 and TRBJ2-1, with D unclear. CDR1 is MNHEY, CDR2 SVGEGT, per germline. The CDR3 contains 22 residues. V was shortened by 0 bases and J by 3 bases, with 30 bases between the two germline ends. The CDR3 loop is CASSYSTSGLVAVSRGYNEQFF. In nucleotides, the CDR3 is TGTGCCAGCAGTTACTCGACCTCCGGCCTAGTGGCAGTTTCCCGCGGCTACAATGAGCAGTTCTTC.

This clonotype has more than one count but fewer than ten. A much larger clone lies a single base off, so this may be a read error. The rearrangement links TRBV6-6 to TRBJ1-5, with a weak D call TRBD1 (5 bases). Per germline, CDR1 MNHNY and CDR2 SVGAGI (reference sequence). The length of the CDR3 is 12 residues. In DNA, the CDR3 is TGTGTCAGCCGCGGGGGGTTGCAGCCCCAGCATTTT. The encoded protein is CVSRGGLQPQHF.

For the CDR3, the DNA is TGCAGTGCCAGAAATTGGGTAGCGGGGCCCTACGAGCAGTACTTC. Translation: CSARNWVAGPYEQYF. The J gene is TRBJ2-7, the V gene TRBV20-1; 8 positions agree with TRBD2. Trimming cost V 6 bases and J 2 bases; bases outside gene matches: 12. Germline V gives CDR1 DFQATT, CDR2 SNEGSKA (reference sequence). This CDR3 spans 15 amino acids.

This clonotype was seen once. Relative to the germline gene, one junction end is altered; a read error may explain this. The chain recombines TRBV7-9 with TRBJ2-2; a weak D match, TRBD2 (5 bases). CDR1 is SEHNR and CDR2 is FQNEAQ in the germline V gene (reference sequence). The CDR3 runs 15 residues. CDR3 DNA: TGTGCCATCAGCTTAGCGCTAGTGGGAGCCGGGGAGCTGTTTTTT. This translates into CAISLALVGAGELFF. Full variable domain (rest looked up from reference TRBV7-9 and TRBJ2-2): DTGVSQNPRHKITKRGQNVTFRCDPISEHNRLYWYRQTLGQGPEFLTYFQNEAQLEKSRLLSDRFSAERPKGSFSTLEIQRTEQGDSAMYLCAISLALVGAGELFFGEGSRLTVL.

The count of this clonotype is one. Germline is not matched at one junction end, which may reflect a read error. The rearrangement links TRBV11-1 to TRBJ1-1, with a tentative D call TRBD1 (5 bases). The CDR3 runs to 14 residues. CDR1 is SGHAT, CDR2 FQDESV, per germline (reference sequence). The CDR3 coding sequence is TGTGCCAGCAGCTTCATTGGGAGAACAGCCGGGGCTTTATTT. It codes for CASSFIGRTAGALF.

Worth noting for this clonotype: An end of the junction differs from the germline gene, which may be a read error. The V gene is TRBV6-2 or TRBV6-3, the J gene TRBJ2-4; D not resolved. The germline V gene encodes CDR1 MNHEY and CDR2 SVGEGT. This CDR3 contains 17 residues. The CDR3 DNA is TGTGCCAGCAGTTACGCATTGTCAGGTATCGCCAAAAACACTCAGTACTTC. It codes for CASSYALSGIAKNTQYF.

Notes on this clonotype: This may be a read error: a much more frequent sequence differs by one nucleotide. The V gene is TRBV28, the J gene TRBJ2-5; no firm D call. This CDR3 is built from 14 residues. Germline CDR1 is MDHEN and CDR2 is SYDVKM. This CDR3 reads CANSLESVWETQYF. CDR3 in DNA: TGTGCCAACAGTTTAGAAAGTGTGTGGGAGACCCAGTACTTC.

A remark on this clonotype: Germline is not matched at one junction end, which may reflect a read error. The chain couples TRBV11-1 to TRBJ1-2; a possible D gene is TRBD1 (6 bases). CDR3 length equals 14 residues. Per germline, CDR1 SGHAT and CDR2 FQDESV (reference sequence). The CDR3 here is CASSSQGPFYGHTF. CDR3 in DNA: TGTGCTAGCAGCTCACAGGGCCCGTTCTATGGCCACACTTTC.

A remark on this clonotype: A much larger clone sits a single nucleotide away, making a read error possible. V gene TRBV29-1 combines with J gene TRBJ2-7; 7 bases map to TRBD1. This CDR3 is built from 15 residues. Germline values: CDR1 SQVTM, CDR2 ANQGSEA. V shed 3 bases, J shed 0 bases, and the junction held 8 bases outside the gene matches. The CDR3 spells CSVDWDRVGSYEQYF. The CDR3 DNA reads TGCAGCGTTGACTGGGACAGAGTAGGCTCCTACGAGCAGTACTTC.

Points on this clonotype: The junction departs from the called germline gene at one end, perhaps through a read error. This chain links TRBV14 with TRBJ1-2; no firm D call. Germline loops: CDR1 SGHDN, CDR2 FVKESK. The CDR3 totals 13 residues. The CDR3 DNA reads as TGTTCCAGCAGCACCGGGAAAGGGAACGGCTACACCTTC. Protein product: CSSSTGKGNGYTF. The variable domain in full, with the rest retrieved from reference TRBV14 and TRBJ1-2, is EAGVTQFPSHSVIEKGQTVTLRCDPISGHDNLYWYRRVMGKEIKFLLHFVKESKQDESGMPNNRFLAERTGGTYSTLKVQPAELEDSGVYFCSSSTGKGNGYTFGSGTRLTVV.

In regard to this clonotype: A much bigger clone sits one base away, suggesting this may be a read error. The V call is TRBV20-1, the J call TRBJ1-1, with D possibly matching TRBD1 (5 bases). The CDR3 contains 15 residues. Trimming shortened V by 8 bases and J by 1 base, and 20 bases separated the two germline ends. The germline V gene encodes CDR1 DFQATT and CDR2 SNEGSKA (reference sequence). The CDR3 here is CSTTNPRGANTEAFF. Written as DNA, the CDR3 is TGCAGTACCACCAACCCTCGGGGCGCGAACACTGAAGCTTTCTTT.

Notes on this clonotype: A read error may explain this, as a much larger clone is one base away. The rearrangement uses TRBV6-5 and TRBJ1-2; D is uncertain. Germline V CDR1 and CDR2: MNHEY, SVGAGI. The CDR3 has 12 amino acids. The CDR3 is CASSFKGSGYIF. The CDR3 bases are TGTGCCAGCAGTTTTAAGGGAAGTGGCTACATCTTC.

V is TRBV11-3 and J is TRBJ2-1; the match to TRBD2 covers 9 bases. From germline, CDR1 is SGHNT and CDR2 YENEEA. There are 15 residues in the CDR3. J lost 7 bases, V lost 5 bases, and 9 bases had no gene match. The CDR3 protein is CASSHLAGWKNEQFF. The CDR3 nucleotides read TGTGCCAGCAGCCACCTAGCGGGGTGGAAAAATGAGCAGTTCTTC.

The count of this clonotype is one. It may be a read error: a sequence one base away is much more abundant. This chain joins TRBV20-1 and TRBJ2-1, with D perhaps TRBD2 (6 bases). The V gene's germline CDR1 is DFQATT and CDR2 SNEGSKA (reference sequence). This CDR3 region has 15 residues. V was shortened by 0 bases and J by 9 bases, with 18 bases between the two germline ends. This chain's CDR3 is CSARDPGGIGGEQFF. CDR3 in DNA: TGCAGTGCTAGAGATCCCGGGGGAATTGGGGGTGAGCAGTTCTTC.

A word on this clonotype: A clone one base away is much larger, so this may be a read error. The chain is built from TRBV20-1 and TRBJ1-5; 7 bases match TRBD1. This CDR3 is 14 amino acids long. CDR1 is DFQATT, CDR2 SNEGSKA, per germline (reference sequence). The CDR3 protein is CGARVGTVNQPQHF. As DNA, the CDR3 is TGCGGTGCTAGAGTAGGGACAGTCAATCAGCCCCAGCATTTT.